This TCR beta chain came from a study of cytomegalovirus exposure and HLA in healthy donors (dated by TCRdb to the late 2010s). In terms of the full investigation: An earlier analysis of approximately 550 of the donors reported approximately 270 Gb of sequence data and about 100 million unique TCR beta sequences from roughly 200 million T cells. Roughly 290 gigabases of sequencing data and around 85 million unique TCR sequences made up an early release that covered 500 to 700 HLA-typed donors. Among the roughly 410 genotyped donors, around 81% belonged to the genetic ancestry cluster associated with self-reported Caucasian donors. The study aimed to test whether signatures of past pathogen exposure could be identified by cataloging public T cell receptors. The study profiled the T cell repertoires of under 850 subjects by immunosequencing and related them to cytomegalovirus serostatus. Along with the roughly 670-subject first cohort, a separate validation cohort of over a hundred different subjects was used. The study combined high-throughput TCR immunosequencing, statistical association of individual TCRs with disease status, and machine learning to predict cytomegalovirus infection status. A later analysis re-analyzed previously published TCR beta repertoires from 550 to 700 donors and added high-resolution HLA genotyping to study TCR occurrence patterns. The later analysis used no new phenotypic data to find candidate immune exposures, relying instead on TCR beta sequences and their occurrence across donors. An earlier analysis of around 580 of the donors used high-throughput TCR beta sequencing to judge whether each TCR beta V gene segment behaved as functional or pseudogenic. Donor age, sex, ethnicity and CMV serostatus were collected together with the repertoire data. Genome-wide SNP genotypes for about three fifths of the roughly 670 donors were used in a later genetic analysis, which treated that subset as a discovery cohort. All discovery cohort repertoires had been generated on a single sequencing platform. Class I and class II HLA loci were covered by the typing at four-digit resolution. Typing coverage varied by locus: roughly 620-640 donors for A, B, C, DRB1 and DQB1; approximately 560 for DQA1; nearly 610 for DPA1; approximately 490 for DPB1. Roughly five DR-DQ haplotypes were handled as single units for association and clustering, since linkage in the cohort was strong. Among roughly 400 genotyped donors of the cohort, an average of approximately 240,000 unique TCR beta nucleotide sequences was sequenced per donor, of which 15% to 20% were non-productive. What the authors observed across the whole study: A later genetic analysis reported fewer N-insertions in productive TCRs among donors in an Asian-associated ancestry cluster than the approximately 700-donor mean. CMV serostatus was the only immune exposure information available for the cohort. Sequencing depth was assumed to be roughly uniform across donors in the presence/absence analyses, though that assumption may not hold. A later analysis found that HLA-associated TCR beta chains were more clonally expanded and had lower generation probabilities than equally common non-associated chains. In a later analysis, most CMV-associated TCR beta chains were found to appear HLA-restricted, with HLA associations seemingly driven largely by CMV exposure. Correlated functional status among segregating V segments might be attributable to linkage disequilibrium, but an unknown experimental factor could not be ruled out. HLA typing was unavailable for some donors at each locus, so association tests used only the typed subset. Three of the identified cytomegalovirus-associated TCR beta chains were confirmed in vitro to be specific for cytomegalovirus antigens. A later analysis reported that several top co-occurrence clusters appeared linked to parvovirus B19, influenza, CMV and Epstein-Barr virus. Strong co-occurrence of HLA alleles, especially DR and DQ, made assigning TCR associations to individual alleles difficult. In the study, some 180 TCR beta chains were listed as associated with cytomegalovirus. While some public TCRs were present in many individuals, most TCR sequences turned up only very rarely across donors. In a later analysis, TCR association rates were found to vary across HLA loci, with the most associated TCRs seen for DRB1 alleles and the fewest for HLA-C alleles. Cytomegalovirus status was reported to be diagnosed by the classifier with high specificity and sensitivity in both the original and validation cohorts. The cohort was sequenced for TCR beta chains only, and without alpha or paired-chain data the features that could be detected were limited. Because the 87-base-pair reads could not distinguish some IMGT-functional V segments, including TRBV6-2 and TRBV6-3, those segments were excluded. Because counts were too low, roughly 18 rarely observed V segments, including chromosome 9 orphons, were left out of the earlier analysis of 587 of the donors. In an earlier analysis of around 500 of the donors, most TCR beta V segments appeared in productive rearrangements about 87% or about 30% of the time, broadly matching IMGT annotations. The sequencing pipeline was judged likely to have produced a cluster of highly shared sequence variants as a technical artifact. An association between a missense DCLRE1C variant and V-gene and J-gene trimming of TCR beta chains was found in a later genetic analysis and replicated in an independent cohort. A further reported finding was that TCR beta sequences accurately predicted the HLA-A and HLA-B alleles for most subjects in the first cohort. In a later analysis, 16,951 TCR beta sequences were associated with specific HLA alleles at a false discovery rate of 0.05. The authors suggested that the approach could potentially be generalized to other disease states and immunological phenotypes.

Receptors were amplified or captured by the immunoSEQ multiplex PCR assay. A mixture of 60 forward primers for TCR Vbeta segments and 13 reverse primers for TCR Jbeta segments was used in the multiplex PCR. Amplification of the CDR3 region of rearranged TCR beta genes was performed with a multiplex PCR assay on genomic DNA. Amplified TCR beta libraries were sequenced as 87-base-pair reads on the Illumina HiSeq System. The source study handled its data this way. A later analysis tallied about 77 million unique TCR beta chains across the 550 to 850 repertoires, and 10 million to 11 million of those chains were shared by two or more donors. To remove PCR and sequencing errors, raw reads were error-corrected and collapsed into unique sequences using a nearest-neighbor algorithm that merged closely related sequences. Alignment of CDR3 sequences to IMGT reference sequences was used to assign V, D and J gene segments. For a sequence to be retained, at least a six-nucleotide match to both a V gene segment and a J gene segment was required. Rearrangements were called productive when the CDR3 lacked stop codons and stayed in frame with V and J; all others were non-productive. CDR3 was defined by IMGT convention, running from the second conserved V-encoded cysteine to the conserved J-encoded phenylalanine. In an earlier analysis of approximately 500 of the donors, sequences lacking an unambiguous match to a single V gene segment were excluded. In an earlier analysis of several hundred of the donors, V segments were called functional above 56.7% productive rearrangements and were called segregating when the between-donor standard deviation exceeded 5%. A statistical classification framework was built for diagnosing cytomegalovirus status from the catalog of TCR beta chain sequences. V and J gene assignment, in a later analysis, came from comparing TCR nucleotide sequences with IMGT/GENE-DB human TR gene sequences. A later analysis assigned CDR3 sequences and most-parsimonious VDJ recombination scenarios with the TCRdist pipeline. In a later analysis, each TCR beta chain was defined by its CDR3 amino acid sequence together with its V-gene family, and reads lacking a unique V-gene family were excluded. To address suspected cross-contamination and a sequencing artifact, a later analysis removed roughly 580 highly shared, low-generation-probability nucleotide sequences. For each public chain, a later analysis derived a clonal expansion index from normalized ranks of inferred template counts within each repertoire. In a later analysis, generation probabilities were computed with a VDJ recombination model fitted to out-of-frame rearrangements, and the resulting probabilities were checked against IGoR. Hypergeometric tests were used in a later analysis to score TCR-TCR, TCR-HLA and TCR-CMV co-occurrence, with a repertoire-size bias correction applied to the TCR pairs. In a later analysis, false discovery rates were estimated by permuting HLA or CMV assignments 20 times. In a later analysis, co-occurring TCRs were grouped using DBSCAN, with TCRdist sequence similarity added in when clustering inside HLA-allele-positive subsets. Repertoires with fewer than 30,000 or more than 120,000 public chains were left out of co-occurrence clustering, as were about five repertoires with anomalous nucleotide sharing. TCRdb limited this immuneACCESS table to in-frame rearrangements with V and J called. A share of clones is missing; checked studies link under half to unresolved V genes, and the rest is unexplained. The DNA was the basis for D and trimming; V, J and clone size are from that table. The sample table records about 120,000 clones; roughly 75% of these occur just once. In total, the top ten clones hold 1.2% of the sample.

According to the germline V gene (reference sequence), CDR1 reads GTSNPN and CDR2 reads SVGIG. V loses 4 bases at its end and J loses 0 bases; junction bases beyond the gene matches: 26. The CDR3, from cysteine to phenylalanine, totals 21 residues. Solely the CDR3 DNA is kept, with 63 bases framed from the first base. The cohort consisted of hundreds of healthy bone marrow donors. At the time of sampling, all cohort members were nominally healthy, though unrecorded immune exposures were likely present. The donor tested CMV seronegative and was one of the 352 seronegative cohort members. Each donor provided a peripheral blood sample, and peripheral blood mononuclear cells were used for TCR beta sequencing. Genomic DNA extraction from the blood cell samples was performed with the Qiagen DNeasy Blood Extraction Kit. As to this clone: Its antigen is still unknown. No much larger clonotype is one base removed from it; base qualities were not supplied.

The clonotype comes from a female donor in good health and CMV-seronegative. The sequenced material came from PBMCs. The rearranged segments are TRBV30 and TRBJ2-5, and 7 junctional nucleotides match TRBD2. At the DNA level, the sequence is TGTGCCTGGACCCGGGGGGAGACAGAGCGATTTGTGTTTCTGTACCAAGAGACCCAGTACTTC. This codes for CAWTRGETERFVFLYQETQYF.